A single T cell receptor (beta chain) is shown here with its context. The antigen remains unidentified. The data belong to a study of T cells in Graves' hyperthyroidism and ophthalmopathy. Study-level background: Peripheral blood samples were taken at initial diagnosis, prior to any treatment. Study-wide findings and caveats: Onset of ophthalmopathy came a median approximately 6 months after the model predicted it. In the analysis, a 13 V-J model separated ophthalmopathy from stable hyperthyroidism. Most expanded thyroid clonotypes above 0.001 recurred in blood.

Trimming removed 6 bases from V and 5 bases from J; junction bases left unmatched: 22. The CDR3 consists of 19 residues. Germline CDR1 MNHNS, CDR2 SASEGT. RNA transcripts served as the template for amplifying TCR beta CDR3 regions. Carried out on the TCR CDR3, a first-round RT-PCR used the HTBI primer set. Via MiXCR, TCRdb re-called the multiplex PCR reads, giving one row per CDR3 protein. The repertoire holds 94,000 or so distinct CDR3 sequences, roughly 56% seen once, with 27% in the top ten. J is TRBJ2-5 and V is TRBV6-1, with 9 positions matching TRBD2. This receptor was identified in a woman between 40 and 50 years old with Graves' hyperthyroidism. Sequencing used blood. The CDR3 sequence is CASRGGGAVAGGPVETQYF. CDR3 DNA sequence: TGTGCCAGCAGGGGGGGGGGCGCGGTGGCGGGAGGGCCGGTTGAGACCCAGTACTTC.